This T cell receptor beta chain stems from a study of T cell clones after liver transplantation. General study points: Small, mixed patient groups and varying post-transplant times limit these conclusions.

Clones were read by immunoSEQ multiplex PCR, and TCRdb kept only the in-frame ones, dropping some. This sample has around 100,000 clones, with approximately 85% found just once. V lost 5 bases, J lost 3 bases, and 7 bases stayed unmatched. The length of the CDR3 is 14 residues. Germline V lookup: CDR1 MNHNS, CDR2 SASEGT. In the case of this clone: Its antigen is not known.

The source is a human donor who received a liver transplant. The starting material was CD4+ T cells from blood, obtained before liver transplant. This chain links TRBV6-1 with TRBJ2-7, with TRBD1 matching over 7 bases. CDR3: CASSFRDSNYEQYF. For the CDR3, the DNA is TGTGCCAGCAGTTTCCGGGACAGTAACTACGAGCAGTACTTC.